Following are 27 T cell receptor beta chains from one sample sequenced in a study of blood T cell repertoires in COVID-19. Clones were read by immunoSEQ multiplex PCR, and TCRdb kept only the in-frame ones, dropping some. The table lists under 300,000 clones, roughly 90% of them singletons. Source material: peripheral blood. These receptors originate from a woman between 35 and 50 years old who had recovered from COVID-19.

Of note for this clone: This sample also contains other DNA sequences that code for the same CDR3. This chain connects TRBV19 to TRBJ2-7; the match to TRBD2 covers 9 bases. This CDR3 contains 14 residues. In germline, CDR1 is LNHDA, CDR2 SQIVND (reference sequence). Trimming took 3 bases from V and 4 from J; bases not matched to a gene: 4. DNA for the CDR3: TGTGCCAGTAGTATCGTGGCGGGAGGGTACGAGCAGTACTTC. It specifies CASSIVAGGYEQYF.

This CDR3 reads CASSRDGSSGNTIYF. CDR3 bases: TGCGCCAGCAGCAGGGACGGGAGCTCTGGAAACACCATATATTTT. The chain has TRBV5-1 and TRBJ1-3; D possibly corresponds to TRBD1 (5 bases). V gave up 4 bases and J gave up 0 bases, with 11 bases separating them. The length of the CDR3 is 15 residues. The germline CDR1 and CDR2 sequences are SGHRS and YFSETQ.

This rearrangement joins TRBV29-1 to TRBJ2-5, with D perhaps TRBD2 (5 bases). The CDR3 is 13 amino acids. Trimming removed 4 bases at V and 5 bases at J, with 14 bases between. Germline V gene data show CDR1 as SQVTM and CDR2 as ANQGSEA. The CDR3 nucleotides are TGCAGCGTTGGGCCCGGACTTCGCGAGACCCAGTACTTC. As protein: CSVGPGLRETQYF. Looking up the rest from reference TRBV29-1 and TRBJ2-5 gives the full variable domain: SAVISQKPSRDICQRGTSLTIQCQVDSQVTMMFWYRQQPGQSLTLIATANQGSEATYESGFVIDKFPISRPNLTFSTLTVSNMSPEDSSIYLCSVGPGLRETQYFGPGTRLLVL.

This clone was seen a few times. The V gene is TRBV6-6, the J gene TRBJ2-5; D unresolved. Deletions cut 5 bases from V and 5 bases from J, with 9 bases between. The germline CDR1 and CDR2 sequences are MNHNY and SVGAGI (reference sequence). CDR3 length equals 12 residues. CDR3 sequence: CASSQHVETQYF. DNA for the CDR3: TGTGCCAGCAGTCAACATGTGGAGACCCAGTACTTC.

The chain recombines TRBV9 with TRBJ2-2, with D unclear. There are 15 residues in the CDR3. The V end was cut by 1 base, the J end by 3 bases, with 10 bases between. CDR1 is SGDLS and CDR2 is YYNGEE in the germline V gene. In nucleotides, the CDR3 is TGTGCCAGCAGCGTATATGGTAGTCACACCGGGGAGCTGTTTTTT. This sequence encodes CASSVYGSHTGELFF.

The genes are TRBV27 and TRBJ1-3; D is unresolved. CDR1 is MNHEY and CDR2 is SMNVEV in the germline V gene (reference sequence). V lost 2 bases and J 0 bases, leaving 5 bases between the germline ends. The length of the CDR3 is 14 residues. The CDR3 reads CASSLRYSGNTIYF. CDR3 coding DNA: TGTGCCAGCAGTTTACGGTACTCTGGAAACACCATATATTTT.

This chain joins TRBV11-2 and TRBJ1-2; perhaps TRBD1 as D (6 bases). V shed 2 bases and J shed 6 bases, with 13 bases lying between them. Germline values: CDR1 SGHAT, CDR2 FQNNGV. There are 14 residues in the CDR3. CDR3: CASSLLRGPDGYTF. CDR3 bases: TGTGCCAGCAGCTTACTCAGGGGCCCAGATGGCTACACCTTC.

The chain employs TRBV7-9 and TRBJ1-4, with 10 bases identical to TRBD1. The CDR3 is made up of 15 amino acids. The V gene's germline CDR1 is SEHNR and CDR2 FQNEAQ (reference sequence). V lost 0 bases and J lost 6; bases outside the gene matches: 1. CDR3: CASSLAGTGDEKLFF. In DNA, the CDR3 is TGTGCCAGCAGCTTAGCAGGGACAGGGGATGAAAAACTGTTTTTT.

The chain links TRBV9 to TRBJ1-6; no reliable D call. From germline, CDR1 is SGDLS and CDR2 YYNGEE. The CDR3 totals 15 residues. The V end was cut by 3 bases, the J end by 7 bases, with 14 bases between. CDR3 nucleotide sequence: TGTGCCAGCAGCGCCGGGATGAGGAACAATTCACCCCTCCACTTT. Its translation is CASSAGMRNNSPLHF.

The rearrangement links TRBV5-4 to TRBJ1-2; D is uncertain. The CDR3 totals 13 residues. The germline gives CDR1 SGHNT, CDR2 YYREEE (reference sequence). Trimming pared 7 bases from V and 4 bases from J, leaving 14 bases between. The CDR3 DNA reads TGTGCCAGCGTCGACGGGTCTCGCTATGGCTACACCTTC. Protein sequence: CASVDGSRYGYTF.

J is TRBJ2-3 and V is TRBV6-6, with D possibly being TRBD1 (6 bases). The V gene's germline CDR1 is MNHNY and CDR2 SVGAGI (reference sequence). Trimming stripped 7 bases from V and 0 bases from J, with 17 bases between. The CDR3 contains 16 residues. The CDR3 here is CASKPTGTTSTDTQYF. In DNA, the CDR3 is TGTGCCAGCAAACCAACCGGGACAACAAGCACAGATACGCAGTATTTT.

The CDR3 bases are TGTGCCACCAGTGATTTGGGCCTCGCGGCGGATACGCAGTATTTT. This sequence encodes CATSDLGLAADTQYF. The V call is TRBV24-1, the J call TRBJ2-3; D not resolved. There are 15 residues in the CDR3. CDR1 and CDR2 (germline): KGHDR, SFDVKD. The ends were cut back, 0 bases at V and 6 bases at J, with 12 bases in the middle.

The chain combines TRBV4-2 with TRBJ2-7; no definite D call. V lost 0 bases to trimming and J lost 6 bases, with 6 bases between them. The CDR3 extends over 12 amino acids. CDR1 and CDR2 from the germline V gene are LGHNA and YNFKEQ. Written as DNA, the CDR3 is TGTGCCAGCAGCCAAGATCATTTCGAGCAGTACTTC. Translated, it gives CASSQDHFEQYF.

The rearrangement links TRBV5-6 to TRBJ2-7, with TRBD1 as a possible D gene (5 bases). CDR3 size: 16 residues. The V gene lost 0 bases and the J gene lost 1 base, with 14 bases spanning the gap. CDR1 and CDR2 from the germline V gene are SGHDT and YYEEEE. CDR3 protein: CASSLDVGQISYEQYF. CDR3 DNA: TGTGCCAGCAGCTTGGATGTGGGGCAGATTTCCTACGAGCAGTACTTC.

The chain uses TRBV18 and TRBJ1-3; no firm D call. This CDR3 is built from 15 residues. CDR1 KGHSH and CDR2 LQKENI come from the germline V gene. Trimming removed 8 bases from V and 0 bases from J, with 14 bases in between. CDR3 nucleotides: TGTGCCAGCACGCCCCTTGAGAGCTCTGGAAACACCATATATTTT. Its protein is CASTPLESSGNTIYF.

J is TRBJ1-2 and V is TRBV24-1; weak D call: TRBD1 (6 bases). CDR1 and CDR2 from the germline V gene are KGHDR and SFDVKD. The CDR3 loop spans 14 amino acids. Between the trimmed V and J ends, which lost 1 base and 8 bases, there was a span of 13 bases. CDR3 protein: CATSDFRQASGYTF. CDR3 in DNA: TGTGCCACCAGTGATTTTAGACAGGCCAGCGGCTACACCTTC.

The rearrangement links TRBV29-1 to TRBJ2-5; no reliable D call. The germline V gene encodes CDR1 SQVTM and CDR2 ANQGSEA. V lost 6 bases and J lost 2, with 4 bases in between. CDR3 length equals 10 residues. Written as DNA, the CDR3 is TGCAGCGTCGGTCAAGAGACCCAGTACTTC. This sequence encodes CSVGQETQYF.

The chain uses TRBV5-5 and TRBJ2-3, with TRBD2 identical over 13 bases. Germline V gene sequence: CDR1 SGHKS, CDR2 YYEKEE (reference sequence). V trimming: 4 bases; J trimming: 4 bases; junction bases outside the gene matches: 9. There are 17 residues in the CDR3. CDR3 sequence (DNA): TGTGCCAGCAGCCCAGGACTAGCGGGGGAGTGGGCAGATACGCAGTATTTT. Encoded protein: CASSPGLAGEWADTQYF.

The chain has TRBV19 and TRBJ2-7; 8 bases agree with TRBD1. This CDR3 is built from 15 residues. Looked up from germline, CDR1 is LNHDA and CDR2 is SQIVND (reference sequence). Trimming removed 0 bases from V and 2 bases from J; junction bases left unmatched: 3. The CDR3 coding sequence is TGTGCCAGTAGTATAGAAGGACAGGGCACCTACGAGCAGTACTTC. Its translation: CASSIEGQGTYEQYF. Full variable domain (rest looked up from reference TRBV19 and TRBJ2-7): DGGITQSPKYLFRKEGQNVTLSCEQNLNHDAMYWYRQDPGQGLRLIYYSQIVNDFQKGDIAEGYSVSREKKESFPLTVTSAQKNPTAFYLCASSIEGQGTYEQYFGPGTRLTVT.

The V gene is TRBV5-6, the J gene TRBJ2-3; tentatively, D is TRBD2 (6 bases). Germline assignment: CDR1 SGHDT and CDR2 YYEEEE. The CDR3 sequence is 15 residues long. The V end lost 2 bases, the J end lost 8 bases, and 18 bases lay between the germline ends. CDR3 in amino acids: CASSFRSRGGGTQYF. CDR3 bases: TGTGCCAGCAGCTTTCGTTCGCGGGGCGGAGGTACGCAGTATTTT. Based on the CDR3 plus reference TRBV5-6 and TRBJ2-3, the full variable domain is DAGVTQSPTHLIKTRGQQVTLRCSPKSGHDTVSWYQQALGQGPQFIFQYYEEEERQRGNFPDRFSGHQFPNYSSELNVNALLLGDSALYLCASSFRSRGGGTQYFGPGTRLTVL.

The chain joins TRBV30 to TRBJ1-1, with TRBD1 as a possible D gene (5 bases). V was cut by 0 bases and J by 8 bases, with 10 bases left in between. This CDR3 region has 12 residues. Germline V CDR1 and CDR2: GTSNPN, SVGIG (reference sequence). CDR3 residues: CAWSVGALEAFF. The CDR3 DNA is TGTGCCTGGAGTGTAGGGGCGCTCGAAGCTTTCTTT. Using reference TRBV30 and TRBJ1-1 for the parts outside the CDR3, the full variable domain is SQTIHQWPATLVQPVGSPLSLECTVEGTSNPNLYWYRQAAGRGLQLLFYSVGIGQISSEVPQNLSASRPQDRQFILSSKKLLLSDSGFYLCAWSVGALEAFFGQGTRLTVV.

This sequence joins TRBV4-3 and TRBJ1-2, with D perhaps matching TRBD1 (6 bases). The CDR3 totals 15 residues. The germline V gene encodes CDR1 LGHNA and CDR2 YSLEER. The ends were cut back, 0 bases at V and 8 bases at J, with 16 bases in the middle. The CDR3 DNA is TGCGCCAGCAGCCAAGATCCATATGACAGGCAAGGCTACACCTTC. Its protein is CASSQDPYDRQGYTF.

The genes are TRBV7-2 and TRBJ2-1; 9 nucleotides line up with TRBD2. V lost 0 bases and J lost 9; bases outside the gene matches: 9. The CDR3 covers 16 residues. Germline V gene lookup returns CDR1 SGHTA and CDR2 FQGNSA. This CDR3 reads CASSLALSGGNGEQFF. CDR3 DNA: TGTGCCAGCAGCTTAGCGCTAAGCGGGGGGAACGGTGAGCAGTTCTTC.

V and J are TRBV2 and TRBJ2-7, with 9 bases lining up with TRBD2. V gave up 3 bases and J gave up 0 bases; unmatched junction bases: 6. The germline V gene has CDR1 SNHLY and CDR2 FYNNEI. The CDR3 length is 16 residues. The CDR3 DNA is TGTGCCAGCAGTGAGCCGCTAGCGGGGAACTCCTACGAGCAGTACTTC. As protein: CASSEPLAGNSYEQYF.

The genes are TRBV19 and TRBJ1-5; no reliable D call. V was shortened by 2 bases and J by 5 bases, with 13 bases between the two germline ends. Germline V lookup: CDR1 LNHDA, CDR2 SQIVND (reference sequence). The CDR3 loop spans 15 amino acids. The CDR3 loop is CASSIIGEEYQPQHF. CDR3 DNA sequence: TGTGCCAGTAGTATAATCGGGGAGGAATATCAGCCCCAGCATTTT.

This chain joins TRBV7-2 and TRBJ2-7; D remains ambiguous. CDR3 size: 15 residues. V gave up 5 bases and J gave up 0 bases, with 14 bases separating them. Germline V gene lookup returns CDR1 SGHTA and CDR2 FQGNSA. CDR3 DNA sequence: TGTGCCAGCAGCCCCCCCTTGGTGGCCTCCTACGAGCAGTACTTC. This translates into CASSPPLVASYEQYF.

This sequence joins TRBV5-5 and TRBJ1-2; D gene uncertain. This CDR3 spans 15 amino acids. Per germline, CDR1 SGHKS and CDR2 YYEKEE (reference sequence). V was clipped by 0 bases and J by 4 bases, with 13 bases between them. The CDR3 DNA reads TGTGCCAGCAGCTTGGAGGACGGGGTTTCCTATGGCTACACCTTC. Translation: CASSLEDGVSYGYTF.